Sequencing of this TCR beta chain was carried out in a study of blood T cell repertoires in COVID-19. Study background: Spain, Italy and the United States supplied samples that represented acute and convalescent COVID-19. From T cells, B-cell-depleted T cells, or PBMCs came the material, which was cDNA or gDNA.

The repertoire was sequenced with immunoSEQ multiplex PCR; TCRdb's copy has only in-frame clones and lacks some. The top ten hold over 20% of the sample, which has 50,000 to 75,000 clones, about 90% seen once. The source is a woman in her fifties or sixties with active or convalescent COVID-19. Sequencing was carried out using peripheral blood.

CDR3 amino acids: CAIWTSGVEQYF. The CDR3, as DNA: TGTGCCATCTGGACTAGCGGGGTCGAGCAGTACTTC. The V and J genes are TRBV6-5 and TRBJ2-7; 12 bases agree with TRBD2. Germline CDR1 MNHEY, CDR2 SVGAGI. The ends lost 10 bases at V and 6 bases at J; junction bases unmatched: 4. The CDR3 has 12 amino acids.